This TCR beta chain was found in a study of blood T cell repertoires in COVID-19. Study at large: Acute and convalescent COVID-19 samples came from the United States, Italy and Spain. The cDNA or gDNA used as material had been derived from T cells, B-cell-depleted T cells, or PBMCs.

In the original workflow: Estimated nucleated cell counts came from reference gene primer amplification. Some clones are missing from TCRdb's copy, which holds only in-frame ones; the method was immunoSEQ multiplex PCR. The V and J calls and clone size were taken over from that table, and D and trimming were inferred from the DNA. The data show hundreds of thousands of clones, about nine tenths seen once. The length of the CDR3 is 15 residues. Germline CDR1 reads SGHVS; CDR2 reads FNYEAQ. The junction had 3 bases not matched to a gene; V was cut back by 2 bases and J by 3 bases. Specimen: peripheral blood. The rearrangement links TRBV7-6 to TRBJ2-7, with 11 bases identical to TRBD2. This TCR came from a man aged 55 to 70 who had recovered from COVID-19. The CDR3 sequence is CASSLRTSGLYEQYF. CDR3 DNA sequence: TGTGCCAGCAGCTTACGGACTAGCGGGCTCTACGAGCAGTACTTC.